This TCR beta chain was identified in a study of T-cell reconstitution after alpha-beta-depleted transplantation in children. Study-wide findings and caveats: Approximately two months post-transplant, alpha-beta T cells reportedly originated from several hundred expanded graft clones. T-cell counts and diversity were attributed mostly to newly produced T cells one year after transplant.

This clonotype was observed a few times. Its specificity is not known. It was with unique molecular identifiers that the TCRbeta library was prepared. From the PCR reads, TCRdb called clonotypes with MiXCR, one entry per CDR3 protein. The data hold 500,000 to 600,000 distinct CDR3 sequences, with over 25% observed a single time. Germline assignment: CDR1 MDHEN and CDR2 SYDVKM. Trimming removed 2 bases from V and 7 bases from J; junction bases left unmatched: 10. The CDR3 has 15 amino acids. This TCR was sampled from a boy in the first two years of life with Wiskott-Aldrich syndrome, due to receive a stem cell transplant. The source was PBMCs, collected before TCRalphabeta/CD19-depleted stem cell transplant. The gene calls are TRBV28 and TRBJ1-1; TRBD1 agrees at 7 bases. The CDR3 is CASSLRMRQGDEAFF. In DNA form, the CDR3 reads TGTGCCAGCAGTTTAAGGATGAGACAGGGCGATGAAGCTTTCTTT. Filled out from reference TRBV28 and TRBJ1-1, the complete variable domain reads DVKVTQSSRYLVKRTGEKVFLECVQDMDHENMFWYRQDPGLGLRLIYFSYDVKMKEKGDIPEGYSVSREKKERFSLILESASTNQTSMYLCASSLRMRQGDEAFFGQGTRLTVV.